These 12 T cell receptor beta chains were sequenced from one sample in a study of blood T cell repertoires in COVID-19. The protocol was immunoSEQ multiplex PCR, while the TCRdb copy is restricted to in-frame clones and leaves out a portion. This repertoire shows roughly 130,000 clones, roughly 84% found once; its top ten account for less than 9%. Material for sequencing was peripheral blood. The receptor source for this set is a man aged 25 to 40 with COVID-19, enrolled during active disease.

The chain couples TRBV10-2 to TRBJ2-3, with 7 nucleotides matching TRBD2. This CDR3 contains 16 residues. V shed 6 bases and J 1 base; nucleotides not matched to a gene: 10. Germline V lookup: CDR1 WSHSY, CDR2 SAAADI. The CDR3 sequence is CASRPERGRGTDTQYF. DNA for the CDR3: TGCGCCAGCAGGCCAGAGCGGGGCCGTGGCACAGATACGCAGTATTTT.

The J gene is TRBJ2-7, the V gene TRBV6-2 or TRBV6-3; weak D call: TRBD2 (6 bases). Trimming stripped 6 bases from V and 3 bases from J, with 12 bases between. Germline V gene sequence: CDR1 MNHEY, CDR2 SVGEGT. The CDR3 sequence is 13 residues long. The CDR3 spells CASSRTIIYEQYF. In DNA, the CDR3 is TGTGCCAGCAGCCGGACTATTATCTACGAGCAGTACTTC.

CDR3 sequence: CASSPPGTGEGSEQFF. CDR3 nucleotide sequence: TGTGCCAGCTCACCACCGGGGACGGGAGAGGGTAGTGAGCAGTTCTTC. This chain connects TRBV18 to TRBJ2-1; D might be TRBD2 (6 bases). V lost 0 bases to trimming and J lost 9 bases, with 18 bases between them. This CDR3 spans 16 amino acids. CDR1 is KGHSH, CDR2 LQKENI, per germline.

This sequence joins TRBV18 and TRBJ2-7; 8 bases line up with TRBD1. CDR3 length equals 14 residues. Unmatched junction bases numbered 2, after V lost 4 bases and J lost 0 bases. Germline-derived CDR1 and CDR2 are KGHSH and LQKENI. In DNA, the CDR3 is TGTGCCAGCTCACGGGACAGGAGCTCCTACGAGCAGTACTTC. It specifies CASSRDRSSYEQYF.

The rearrangement links TRBV6-5 to TRBJ2-7; a possible D gene is TRBD2 (5 bases). Trimming shortened V by 6 bases and J by 0 bases, and 15 bases separated the two germline ends. The CDR3 runs to 15 residues. The germline V gene encodes CDR1 MNHEY and CDR2 SVGAGI. The CDR3 DNA reads as TGTGCCAGCAGACCATTGGTGGGGAGCTCCTACGAGCAGTACTTC. This gives the protein CASRPLVGSSYEQYF.

The chain uses TRBV10-1 and TRBJ2-6; D is possibly TRBD1 (5 bases). Germline V lookup: CDR1 WNHNN, CDR2 SYGVQD (reference sequence). The CDR3 runs to 17 residues. V dropped 3 bases and J dropped 2 bases, with 14 bases sitting between them. Here the CDR3 DNA reads TGCGCCAGCAGTGATTCTACCTCAGGGACTGGGGCCAACGTCCTGACTTTC. Translation: CASSDSTSGTGANVLTF.

This chain joins TRBV18 and TRBJ2-2, with a possible D match to TRBD2 (6 bases). Per the germline V gene, CDR1 is KGHSH and CDR2 is LQKENI. The CDR3 covers 15 residues. V was cut by 6 bases and J by 0 bases, with 11 bases left in between. The CDR3, as DNA: TGTGCCAGCTCCTCCGGGACTCCGAACACCGGGGAGCTGTTTTTT. Residues: CASSSGTPNTGELFF.

This clone was picked up many times. The V and J genes are TRBV15 and TRBJ1-5; D remains ambiguous. The CDR3 covers 15 residues. Deletions cut 1 base from V and 7 bases from J, with 14 bases between. Germline V gene data show CDR1 as LNHNV and CDR2 as YYDKDF (reference sequence). In nucleotides, the CDR3 is TGTGCCACCAGCAGAGGAGGAGGGTATCTCCAGCCCCAGCATTTT. It translates to CATSRGGGYLQPQHF.

J is TRBJ1-5 and V is TRBV4-1; D perhaps matches TRBD1 (6 bases). V gave up 0 bases and J gave up 1 base, with 13 bases separating them. CDR1 is MGHRA, CDR2 YSYEKL, per germline. This CDR3 has 17 residues. The CDR3: CASSQDQLRGSNQPQHF. CDR3 DNA sequence: TGCGCCAGCAGCCAAGATCAGCTCAGGGGAAGCAATCAGCCCCAGCATTTT.

The CDR3 is CASRGRRGEERGYTF. DNA for the CDR3: TGTGCCAGCAGGGGGAGGCGGGGAGAAGAGAGAGGCTACACCTTC. V is TRBV6-5 and J is TRBJ1-2; D gene unclear. This CDR3 comprises 15 residues. V was pared by 6 bases and J by 8 bases, with 22 bases between. CDR1 MNHEY and CDR2 SVGAGI come from the germline V gene.

As DNA, the CDR3 is TGTGCCAGCAGCGGGGGACTAGCGGGAGGGAAAGAGACCCAGTACTTC. This encodes CASSGGLAGGKETQYF. The chain joins TRBV5-4 to TRBJ2-5; 16 bases fit TRBD2. The length of the CDR3 is 16 residues. V lost 4 bases to trimming and J lost 3 bases; unmatched junction nucleotides: 3. CDR1 SGHNT and CDR2 YYREEE come from the germline V gene (reference sequence). Based on the CDR3 plus reference TRBV5-4 and TRBJ2-5, the full variable domain is ETGVTQSPTHLIKTRGQQVTLRCSSQSGHNTVSWYQQALGQGPQFIFQYYREEENGRGNFPPRFSGLQFPNYSSELNVNALELDDSALYLCASSGGLAGGKETQYFGPGTRLLVL.

This sequence joins TRBV25-1 and TRBJ2-1; tentative D call: TRBD1 (5 bases). CDR3 length: 11 residues. The germline gives CDR1 MGHDK, CDR2 SYGVNS. V lost 8 bases and J 9 bases, leaving 11 bases between the germline ends. The CDR3 sequence is CASGRRGEQFF. The DNA for the CDR3 is TGTGCCAGCGGCCGAAGGGGTGAGCAGTTCTTC.